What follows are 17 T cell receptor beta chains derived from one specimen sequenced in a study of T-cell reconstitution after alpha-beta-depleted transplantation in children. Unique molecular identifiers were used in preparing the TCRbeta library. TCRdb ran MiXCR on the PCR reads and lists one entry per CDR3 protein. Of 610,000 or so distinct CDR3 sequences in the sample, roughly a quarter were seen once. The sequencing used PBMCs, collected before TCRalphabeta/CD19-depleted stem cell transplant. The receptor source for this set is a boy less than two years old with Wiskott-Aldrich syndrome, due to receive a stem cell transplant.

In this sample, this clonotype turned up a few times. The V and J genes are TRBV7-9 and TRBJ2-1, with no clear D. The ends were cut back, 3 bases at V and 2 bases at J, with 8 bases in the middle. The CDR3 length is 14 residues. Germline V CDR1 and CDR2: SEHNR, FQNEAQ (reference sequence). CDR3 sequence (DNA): TGTGCCAGCAGCTTCCGGAGCACCTACAATGAGCAGTTCTTC. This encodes CASSFRSTYNEQFF. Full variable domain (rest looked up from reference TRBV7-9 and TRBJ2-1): DTGVSQNPRHKITKRGQNVTFRCDPISEHNRLYWYRQTLGQGPEFLTYFQNEAQLEKSRLLSDRFSAERPKGSFSTLEIQRTEQGDSAMYLCASSFRSTYNEQFFGPGTRLTVL.

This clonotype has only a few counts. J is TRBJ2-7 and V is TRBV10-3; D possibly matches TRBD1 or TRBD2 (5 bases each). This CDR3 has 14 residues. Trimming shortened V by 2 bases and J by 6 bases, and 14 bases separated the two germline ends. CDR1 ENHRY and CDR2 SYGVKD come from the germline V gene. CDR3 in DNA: TGTGCCATCAGTGAGCGGGACCCGTCATCCGAGCAGTACTTC. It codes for CAISERDPSSEQYF.

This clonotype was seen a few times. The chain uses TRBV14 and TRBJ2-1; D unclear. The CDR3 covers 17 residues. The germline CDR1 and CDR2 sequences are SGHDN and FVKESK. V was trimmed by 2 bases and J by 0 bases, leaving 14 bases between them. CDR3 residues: CASSQIGGPSSYNEQFF. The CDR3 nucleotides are TGTGCCAGCAGCCAAATCGGTGGCCCGAGCTCCTACAATGAGCAGTTCTTC.

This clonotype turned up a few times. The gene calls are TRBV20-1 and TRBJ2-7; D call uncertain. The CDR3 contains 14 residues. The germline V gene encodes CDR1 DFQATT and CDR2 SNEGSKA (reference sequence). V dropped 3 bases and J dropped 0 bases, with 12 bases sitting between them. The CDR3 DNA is TGCAGTGCTAGTTTTTCCAGAAGCTCCTACGAGCAGTACTTC. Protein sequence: CSASFSRSSYEQYF.

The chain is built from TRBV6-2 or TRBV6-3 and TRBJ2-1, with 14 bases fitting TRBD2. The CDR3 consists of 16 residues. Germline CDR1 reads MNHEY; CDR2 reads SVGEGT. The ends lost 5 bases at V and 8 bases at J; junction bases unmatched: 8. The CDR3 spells CASSPPGLAGAHEQFF. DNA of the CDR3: TGTGCCAGCAGTCCACCGGGACTAGCGGGAGCCCATGAGCAGTTCTTC.

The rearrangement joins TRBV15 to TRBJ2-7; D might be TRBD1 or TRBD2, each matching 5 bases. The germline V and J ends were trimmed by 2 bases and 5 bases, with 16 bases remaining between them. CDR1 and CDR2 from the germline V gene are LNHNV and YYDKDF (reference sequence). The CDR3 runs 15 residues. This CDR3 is CATSRKGTRSDEQYF. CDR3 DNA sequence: TGTGCCACCAGCAGAAAGGGGACGAGGAGCGACGAGCAGTACTTC.

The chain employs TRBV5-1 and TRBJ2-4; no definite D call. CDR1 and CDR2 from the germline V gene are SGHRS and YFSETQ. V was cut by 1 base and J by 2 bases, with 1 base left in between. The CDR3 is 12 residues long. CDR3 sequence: CASSLTKNIQYF. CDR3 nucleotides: TGCGCCAGCAGCTTGACCAAAAACATTCAGTACTTC. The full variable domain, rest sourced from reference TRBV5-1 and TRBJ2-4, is KAGVTQTPRYLIKTRGQQVTLSCSPISGHRSVSWYQQTPGQGLQFLFEYFSETQRNKGNFPGRFSGRQFSNSRSEMNVSTLELGDSALYLCASSLTKNIQYFGAGTRLSVL.

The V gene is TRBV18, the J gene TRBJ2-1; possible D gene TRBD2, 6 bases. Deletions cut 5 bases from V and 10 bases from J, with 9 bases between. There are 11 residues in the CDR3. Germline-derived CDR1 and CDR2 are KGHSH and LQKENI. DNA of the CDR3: TGTGCCAGCTCAGCTAGCGCCGAGCAGTTCTTC. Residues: CASSASAEQFF. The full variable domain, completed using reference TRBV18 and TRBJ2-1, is NAGVMQNPRHLVRRRGQEARLRCSPMKGHSHVYWYRQLPEEGLKFMVYLQKENIIDESGMPKERFSAEFPKEGPSILRIQQVVRGDSAAYFCASSASAEQFFGPGTRLTVL.

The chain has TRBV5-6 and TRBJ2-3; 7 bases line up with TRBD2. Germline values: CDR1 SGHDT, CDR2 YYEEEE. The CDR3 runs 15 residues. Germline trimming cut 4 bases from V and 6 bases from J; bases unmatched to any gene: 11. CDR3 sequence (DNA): TGTGCCAGCAGCCGCTGGGGAGGGGTCGGTGATACGCAGTATTTT. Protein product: CASSRWGGVGDTQYF.

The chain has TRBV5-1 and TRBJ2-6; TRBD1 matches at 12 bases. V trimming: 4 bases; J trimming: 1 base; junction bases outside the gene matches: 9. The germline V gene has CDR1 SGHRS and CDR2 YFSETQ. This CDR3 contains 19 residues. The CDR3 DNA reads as TGCGCCAGCAGCGTCGCCCCGGGACAGGGGGCTTCTGGGGCCAACGTCCTGACTTTC. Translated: CASSVAPGQGASGANVLTF.

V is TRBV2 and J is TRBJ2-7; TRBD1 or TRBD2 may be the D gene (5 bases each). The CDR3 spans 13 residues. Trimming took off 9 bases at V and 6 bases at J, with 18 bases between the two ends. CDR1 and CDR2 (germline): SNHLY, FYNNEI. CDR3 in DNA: TGTGCCAGGGGGGAAGGTTATGGCATCGAGCAGTACTTC. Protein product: CARGEGYGIEQYF.

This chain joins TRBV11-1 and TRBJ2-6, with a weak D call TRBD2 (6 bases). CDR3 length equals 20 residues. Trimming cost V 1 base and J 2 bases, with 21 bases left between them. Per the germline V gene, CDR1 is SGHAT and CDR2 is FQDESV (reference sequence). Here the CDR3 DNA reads TGTGCCAGCAGCTTAGGCAAAAGGCGGGATAGACCTACTGGGGCCAACGTCCTGACTTTC. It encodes CASSLGKRRDRPTGANVLTF.

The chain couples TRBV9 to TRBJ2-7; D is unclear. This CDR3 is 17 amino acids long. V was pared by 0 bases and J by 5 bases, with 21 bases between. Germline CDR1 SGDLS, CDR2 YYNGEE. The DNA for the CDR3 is TGTGCCAGCAGCGTAGCTTTAGGTGGTGTGCGGAGTAACGAGCAGTACTTC. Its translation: CASSVALGGVRSNEQYF.

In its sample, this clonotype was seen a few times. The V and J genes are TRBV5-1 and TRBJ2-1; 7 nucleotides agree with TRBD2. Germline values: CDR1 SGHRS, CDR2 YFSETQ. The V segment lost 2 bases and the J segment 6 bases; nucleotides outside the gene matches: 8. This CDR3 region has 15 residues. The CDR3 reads CASSFTRERINEQFF. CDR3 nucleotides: TGCGCCAGCAGCTTCACGCGGGAGAGGATCAATGAGCAGTTCTTC.

Written as DNA, the CDR3 is TGTGCCAGCAGCCCCCAGGTCTCGGGATCCTACGAGCAGTACTTC. This codes for CASSPQVSGSYEQYF. The chain employs TRBV7-2 and TRBJ2-7; possible D gene TRBD2, 5 bases. V was pared by 5 bases and J by 1 base, with 15 bases between. The CDR3 runs 15 residues. Germline loops: CDR1 SGHTA, CDR2 FQGNSA.

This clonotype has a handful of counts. For the CDR3, the DNA is TGTGCCAGCTCGCGACAGGGTTACCACGAGCAGTACTTC. It is translated as CASSRQGYHEQYF. The rearrangement uses TRBV6-1 and TRBJ2-7; 7 bases fit TRBD1. This CDR3 spans 13 amino acids. Germline V gene lookup returns CDR1 MNHNS and CDR2 SASEGT. With 8 bases clipped from V and 5 bases from J, the junction kept 9 bases outside the gene matches.

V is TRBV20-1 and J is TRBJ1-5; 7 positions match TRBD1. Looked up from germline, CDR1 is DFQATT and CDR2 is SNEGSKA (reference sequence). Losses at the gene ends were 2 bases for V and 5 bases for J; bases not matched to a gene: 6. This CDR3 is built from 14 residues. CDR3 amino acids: CSARSDRDHQPQHF. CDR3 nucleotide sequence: TGCAGTGCTAGATCCGACAGGGACCATCAGCCCCAGCATTTT.